This TCR beta chain was sequenced in a study of shared clonotypes between healthy human individuals. Broader study findings: The study generally estimated greater richness for naive than memory subsets.

CDR3 length: 15 amino acids. V dropped 7 bases and J dropped 0; count of bases not matched to a gene: 5. CDR1 is MNHNS, CDR2 SASEGT, per germline. As regards this clone: The target antigen is unknown.

The data were produced by immunoSEQ multiplex PCR, yet TCRdb's version contains in-frame clones alone and is incomplete. The sample holds some 1 million clones, around four fifths seen once. Material: memory CD4+ T cells sorted from blood. The subset is: CD45RA-negative fraction. The chain has TRBV6-1 and TRBJ2-1, with 8 nucleotides matching TRBD1. This sequence originates from a young man in good health. Here the CDR3 reads CASILGQGSYNEQFF. The CDR3 coding sequence is TGTGCCAGCATCCTTGGACAGGGCTCCTACAATGAGCAGTTCTTC.